Presented here are 2 T cell receptor beta chains from one specimen sequenced in a study of OX40 agonist ivuxolimab in advanced cancers. The data were produced by immunoSEQ multiplex PCR, yet TCRdb's version contains in-frame clones alone and is incomplete. Of about 71,000 clones in the sample, approximately 78% were seen once. The sample consisted of CD4+ or CD8+ T cells sorted from blood, taken in a trial of the OX40 agonist ivuxolimab. Source of these receptors: an adult with an advanced solid tumor such as melanoma, head and neck, liver or kidney cancer.

The rearrangement links TRBV2 to TRBJ1-3; TRBD1 matches at 8 bases. The length of the CDR3 is 15 residues. V was clipped by 5 bases and J by 1 base; unmatched bases: 4. The germline CDR1 and CDR2 sequences are SNHLY and FYNNEI. CDR3 sequence reads: CASSLQGDSGNTIYF. The CDR3 DNA reads as TGTGCCAGCAGTCTACAGGGGGATTCTGGAAACACCATATATTTT.

This chain uses TRBV14 with TRBJ1-4; no definite D call. The germline CDR1 and CDR2 sequences are SGHDN and FVKESK. V was shortened by 2 bases and J by 7 bases, with 11 bases between the two germline ends. The CDR3 has 14 residues. In DNA form, the CDR3 reads TGTGCCAGCAGCCAAAGGGCGGCCGCTGAAAAACTGTTTTTT. Protein sequence: CASSQRAAAEKLFF. Together with reference TRBV14 and TRBJ1-4, the CDR3 gives the full variable domain: EAGVTQFPSHSVIEKGQTVTLRCDPISGHDNLYWYRRVMGKEIKFLLHFVKESKQDESGMPNNRFLAERTGGTYSTLKVQPAELEDSGVYFCASSQRAAAEKLFFGSGTQLSVL.